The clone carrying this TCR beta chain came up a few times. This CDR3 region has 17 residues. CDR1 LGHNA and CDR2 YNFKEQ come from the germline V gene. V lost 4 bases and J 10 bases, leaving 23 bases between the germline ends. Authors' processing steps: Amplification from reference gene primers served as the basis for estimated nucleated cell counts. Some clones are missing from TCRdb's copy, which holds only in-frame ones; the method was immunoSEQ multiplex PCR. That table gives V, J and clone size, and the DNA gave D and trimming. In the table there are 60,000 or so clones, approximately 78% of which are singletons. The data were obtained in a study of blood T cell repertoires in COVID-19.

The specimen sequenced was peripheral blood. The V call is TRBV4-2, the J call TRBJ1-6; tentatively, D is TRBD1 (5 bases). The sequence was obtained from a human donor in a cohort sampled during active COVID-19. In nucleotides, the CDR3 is TGTGCCAGCAGCCCCAGGCTGGAGGGGAGTTTTACATCACCCCTCCACTTT. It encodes CASSPRLEGSFTSPLHF.